This T cell receptor (beta chain) was recorded in a study of Graves' ophthalmopathy and Graves' hyperthyroidism. The CDR3 sequence is 15 residues long. Germline CDR1 reads SNHLY; CDR2 reads FYNNEI. V trimming: 5 bases; J trimming: 1 base; junction bases outside the gene matches: 6. Exclusion covered patients with other autoimmune diseases or uncontrolled infections (as well as pregnancy or lactation). The TCR beta CDR3 regions underwent amplification from RNA transcripts. An opening RT-PCR round employed HTBI primers and preceded a second-round multiplex PCR. TCRdb reprocessed the multiplex PCR reads via MiXCR and lists one record per CDR3 protein. The sample records about 740,000 distinct CDR3 sequences, around 40% being singletons.

The V call is TRBV2, the J call TRBJ2-3; 7 bases agree with TRBD1. The receptor was isolated from an adult man with Graves' ophthalmopathy. What was sequenced was peripheral blood. In DNA, the CDR3 is TGTGCCAGCAGTACCGGGACAGCAGGCACAGATACGCAGTATTTT. This codes for CASSTGTAGTDTQYF.